This TCR beta chain was identified in a study of regulatory T cells in long-lasting Graves disease. With iRepertoire HTBI primers and Arm-PCR of CDR3 regions, TCR beta libraries were built. Original data processing: Identified across the samples were 62 TRBV segments and 14 TRBJ segments. TCRdb independently ran MiXCR on the multiplex PCR reads; one entry per CDR3 protein. These V and J calls rely on TCRdb rather than the paper's analysis. The sample lists around 250,000 distinct CDR3 sequences; about 20% were seen once. Details on this clonotype: A read error is likely here: a far larger clone is one base away.

Time point specified: newly diagnosed GD, antithyroid drugs for less than 3 months. Preparation of the TCR library used RNA extracted from PBMCs. Looked up from germline, CDR1 is SEHNR and CDR2 is FQNEAQ (reference sequence). V was cut by 1 base and J by 1 base, with 13 bases left in between. The CDR3 length is 16 residues. The data also belong to a second study, concerning T cells in Graves' hyperthyroidism and ophthalmopathy.

This sequence was found in a young woman with Graves disease. The rearrangement links TRBV7-9 to TRBJ1-1, with D tentatively TRBD1 (6 bases). The starting material was peripheral blood mononuclear cells (PBMCs), obtained at new diagnosis, from a patient treated with antithyroid drugs. CDR3: CASSLDRGRTNTEAFF. The CDR3 DNA reads TGTGCCAGCAGCTTAGATCGGGGGCGCACGAACACTGAAGCTTTCTTT. The full variable domain, with the rest looked up from reference TRBV7-9 and TRBJ1-1, is DTGVSQNPRHKITKRGQNVTFRCDPISEHNRLYWYRQTLGQGPEFLTYFQNEAQLEKSRLLSDRFSAERPKGSFSTLEIQRTEQGDSAMYLCASSLDRGRTNTEAFFGQGTRLTVV.